What follows describes a single TCR beta chain. What antigen it recognizes has not been identified. It has no much larger one-base neighbor in the sample; base qualities were not kept. The germline V gene encodes CDR1 SGHRS and CDR2 YFSETQ. CDR3 length: 13 amino acids, cysteine to phenylalanine. The sequence is cut down to CDR3 DNA, 39 bases in frame from base 1. V is clipped by 6 bases and J by 1 base, and the sequence between their germline boundaries is 10 bases long. The data originate from a study of graft-versus-host responses after intestinal transplantation (dated by TCRdb to the early 2020s). About the investigation overall: The transplants that recipients received were multivisceral, liver-intestinal, or isolated intestinal. Every recipient was given anti-thymocyte globulin induction, followed by 3 to 4 years of maintenance tacrolimus and steroids. After intestinal transplantation, graft-versus-host and host-versus-graft alloreactive T cell clones were followed in the graft, circulation and bone marrow using bulk TCR-beta CDR3 sequencing. Alloreactive clones were identified by sequencing pre-transplant mixed lymphocyte reaction products and comparing them with unstimulated pre-transplant donor and recipient T cells. The cohort enrolled some 25 intestinal transplant recipients including one retransplant, and a few patients lacking pretransplant specimens were excluded. A peak of at least 4% donor T cells among recipient peripheral blood mononuclear cells was the definition used for donor T cell macrochimerism. Instead of going to the commercial service, samples from a few later patients were sequenced in-house on an Illumina MiSeq and processed with MiXCR.

Overall study results and their limits: Early after transplant, peak levels of circulating GvH clones were found to be associated with declines in HvG clones. In patients with donor T cell macrochimerism, the allografts had high GvH to HvG T cell clonal ratios. GvH clones were detected in recipient bone marrow, and some of these GvH clones were observed earlier in ileal mucosa or blood, consistent with an intestinal mucosal origin. The conclusions were limited by the relatively low number and heterogeneity of the intestinal transplant patients.

The time point label, read with the paper, signifies: cells obtained before transplantation from donor or recipient. CD3+CD4+ and CD3+CD8+ populations were FACS-sorted from unstimulated pre-transplant donor and recipient cells taken from spleen or lymph nodes. Library preparation employed the immunoSEQ multiplex PCR assay. In most patients, genomic DNA was isolated using the Qiagen DNeasy Blood and Tissue Kit and sent frozen to Adaptive Biotechnologies for TCR sequencing. For most patients, genomic DNA was subjected to high-throughput TCR-beta CDR3 sequencing by Adaptive Biotechnologies. The published analysis was carried out like this. Adaptive's ImmunoSEQ software was the source of the TCR sequencing data for about 18 patients, while a few other patients were processed with MiXCR and VDJtools. CD4 versus CD8 sorting errors were corrected by removing sequences found in both subsets at a frequency ratio below 5:1. CDR3 nucleotide sequences shared by donor and recipient were removed because the origin of these sequences could not be assigned. Alloreactive clones required at least 2-fold expansion over unstimulated cells and minimum CFSE-low frequency of 0.002% (template counts) or 0.001% (read counts). A clone was considered mappable if detected in the sequenced pre-transplant spleen, lymph node, or MLR CFSE-low populations of the donor or recipient. The cumulative frequency of alloreactive clones was calculated as a percentage of all sequences, weighted by copy number. The table comes from immuneACCESS by way of TCRdb, which keeps in-frame sequences with V and J called. Part of the clones is missing from these tables; in studies checked, under half for an unresolved V gene and the rest for unknown reasons. The DNA was the basis for D and trimming; V, J and clone size are from that table. The sample table holds under 100,000 clones, of which about 94% were seen once. The leading ten clones occupy approximately 0.2% of the sample.

The input for sequencing was unstimulated CD4+ T cells sorted from spleen or lymph node cells, taken before transplant. This sequence originates from a human donor who was the organ donor for an intestinal transplant. The rearrangement combines TRBV5-1 with TRBJ1-1; the D gene is perhaps TRBD1, on 5 matching bases. The DNA sequence reads TGCGCCAGCACGGGGACGACGAACACTGAAGCTTTCTTT. Translation gives CASTGTTNTEAFF.